This passage covers 3 T cell receptor beta chains from one sample sequenced in a study of T cell repertoires in cytomegalovirus infection (dated by TCRdb to about 2019). The antigens for these receptors are not known. This sample was sequenced with an Illumina HiSeq 1500. In TCRdb, the public reads were trimmed at Q25 with fastp and aligned with MiXCR, with productive beta chains retained. Rows matching on CDR3 protein sequence are summarized as one entry with the most common DNA and genes. This sample has hundreds of thousands of distinct CDR3 sequences in its table, and 30% to 40% of those were observed once. Of the sample, roughly 16% falls within the top ten clones. Taken with the paper, the label for treatment or condition translates to: in vitro stimulation with specific CMV peptide epitopes to enrich CMV-specific T cells. This specimen consisted of cultured PBMCs, obtained from culture after CMV antigen stimulation. The source of these receptors is a human donor in good health (CMV status not recorded). Some clones in this sample may be carry-over from other donors' samples.

V gene TRBV6-5 combines with J gene TRBJ2-3; 9 bases are shared with TRBD2. Germline CDR1 is MNHEY and CDR2 is SVGAGI. V dropped 1 base and J dropped 1; count of bases not matched to a gene: 6. The length of the CDR3 is 17 residues. CDR3 sequence: CASSYLATSGRTDTQYF. In DNA, the CDR3 is TGTGCCAGCAGTTACTTGGCGACTAGCGGTCGCACAGATACGCAGTATTTT.

Only a few counts were recorded for this clonotype. The chain recombines TRBV10-3 with TRBJ2-7, with D possibly called TRBD1 or TRBD2 (5 bases each). V lost 3 bases and J lost 1, with 16 bases in between. CDR1 and CDR2 (germline): ENHRY, SYGVKD. The CDR3 consists of 16 residues. DNA of the CDR3: TGTGCCATCAGTGAACTAGGGACCCTCACGTCCTACGAGCAGTACTTC. Translation: CAISELGTLTSYEQYF.

This clonotype was counted only a few times. V and J are TRBV20-1 and TRBJ2-3; D is perhaps TRBD1 or TRBD2 (5 bases each). V shed 3 bases and J shed 3 bases, with 13 bases lying between them. The CDR3 sequence is 14 residues long. In germline, CDR1 is DFQATT, CDR2 SNEGSKA (reference sequence). The CDR3: CSASRGTETDTQYF. DNA of the CDR3: TGCAGTGCTAGCCGTGGGACCGAGACAGATACGCAGTATTTT.